A single sample gave rise to the 18 T cell receptor beta chains below, sequenced in a study of shared clonotypes between healthy human individuals. Sequencing was performed with immunoSEQ multiplex PCR; in TCRdb, only in-frame clones are kept and a portion is missing. Of about 2 million clones in the sample, around 95% were seen once. The sample taken for sequencing was naive CD4+ T cells sorted from blood. The subset here: CD45RA+ positively selected. Receptor source: a man aged 18 to 29 in good health.

This chain uses TRBV5-6 with TRBJ1-1; the D gene is possibly TRBD1 (6 bases). Trimming shortened V by 2 bases and J by 5 bases, and 16 bases separated the two germline ends. CDR1 and CDR2 (germline): SGHDT, YYEEEE. CDR3 length equals 15 residues. CDR3 amino acids: CASSFGTGRVTEAFF. Written as DNA, the CDR3 is TGTGCCAGCAGCTTCGGAACAGGGAGGGTTACTGAAGCTTTCTTT. The full variable domain, completed using reference TRBV5-6 and TRBJ1-1, is DAGVTQSPTHLIKTRGQQVTLRCSPKSGHDTVSWYQQALGQGPQFIFQYYEEEERQRGNFPDRFSGHQFPNYSSELNVNALLLGDSALYLCASSFGTGRVTEAFFGQGTRLTVV.

J is TRBJ2-7 and V is TRBV7-2; D possibly corresponds to TRBD1 (5 bases). The CDR3 totals 15 residues. V lost 3 bases, J lost 3 bases, and 15 bases lay in between. Looked up from germline, CDR1 is SGHTA and CDR2 is FQGNSA. This CDR3 reads CASSFGQGKFYEQYF. CDR3 coding DNA: TGTGCCAGCAGCTTCGGGCAGGGAAAGTTCTACGAGCAGTACTTC.

The chain is built from TRBV6-5 and TRBJ2-2; no clear D. Germline CDR1 is MNHEY and CDR2 is SVGAGI. V gave up 0 bases and J gave up 5 bases, with 13 bases separating them. The CDR3 totals 16 residues. In nucleotides, the CDR3 is TGTGCCAGCAGTTACTCTTTCGACCCCCAGACCGGGGAGCTGTTTTTT. It codes for CASSYSFDPQTGELFF.

The chain uses TRBV6-6 and TRBJ1-4, with D perhaps TRBD1 (5 bases). The CDR3 sequence is 14 residues long. Germline CDR1 is MNHNY and CDR2 is SVGAGI (reference sequence). Trimming took 10 bases from V and 5 from J, leaving 17 bases between them. The CDR3 coding sequence is TGTGCCACTCTCCGGGACGGAACAAATGAAAAACTGTTTTTT. Protein: CATLRDGTNEKLFF.

The rearrangement links TRBV30 to TRBJ2-2, with D hard to call. V was trimmed by 6 bases and J by 7 bases, leaving 6 bases between them. The CDR3 loop spans 10 amino acids. The germline V gene encodes CDR1 GTSNPN and CDR2 SVGIG (reference sequence). The CDR3 DNA sequence: TGTGCCTGTAGAATCGGGGAGCTGTTTTTT. Protein: CACRIGELFF. Looking up the rest from reference TRBV30 and TRBJ2-2 gives the full variable domain: SQTIHQWPATLVQPVGSPLSLECTVEGTSNPNLYWYRQAAGRGLQLLFYSVGIGQISSEVPQNLSASRPQDRQFILSSKKLLLSDSGFYLCACRIGELFFGEGSRLTVL.

The gene calls are TRBV7-3 and TRBJ1-1; D not certain. Trimming cost V 6 bases and J 1 base, with 9 bases left between them. Germline V gives CDR1 SGHTA, CDR2 FQGTGA. The length of the CDR3 is 13 residues. CDR3 sequence (DNA): TGTGCCAGCAGGAAGGCCCCGAACACTGAAGCTTTCTTT. This translates into CASRKAPNTEAFF.

This chain uses TRBV9 with TRBJ2-7; 12 nucleotides match TRBD2. The junction had 6 bases not matched to a gene; V was cut back by 1 base and J by 4 bases. The CDR3 has 16 amino acids. Germline V lookup: CDR1 SGDLS, CDR2 YYNGEE. CDR3 bases: TGTGCCAGCAGCGTATCGACTAGCGGGAGAGTTTACGAGCAGTACTTC. Translation: CASSVSTSGRVYEQYF.

Details on this clone: The identical CDR3 is also encoded by other nucleotide sequences in the sample. V is TRBV7-9 and J is TRBJ2-1; a weak D match, TRBD2 (5 bases). This CDR3 is built from 12 residues. Germline lookup yields CDR1 SEHNR and CDR2 FQNEAQ (reference sequence). Trimming left V 5 bases short and J 8 bases short, with 10 bases between. The CDR3 reads CASSPLSDEQFF. CDR3 nucleotides: TGTGCCAGCAGCCCGCTTAGCGATGAGCAGTTCTTC. The full variable domain, in which reference TRBV7-9 and TRBJ2-1 provide the parts outside the CDR3, is DTGVSQNPRHKITKRGQNVTFRCDPISEHNRLYWYRQTLGQGPEFLTYFQNEAQLEKSRLLSDRFSAERPKGSFSTLEIQRTEQGDSAMYLCASSPLSDEQFFGPGTRLTVL.

In the case of this clone: The same CDR3 arises from other DNA sequences in this sample as well. This chain uses TRBV5-4 with TRBJ2-2, with 11 bases that match TRBD2. Trimming at V came to 3 bases and at J to 1 base, leaving 2 bases not matched to a gene. Germline CDR1 is SGHNT and CDR2 is YYREEE (reference sequence). The CDR3 is made up of 16 amino acids. CDR3 region: CASSSGLAGNTGELFF. CDR3 sequence (DNA): TGTGCCAGCAGCTCCGGACTAGCGGGGAACACCGGGGAGCTGTTTTTT.

Only one count was recorded for this clone. The chain recombines TRBV5-1 with TRBJ2-5; 7 positions match TRBD1. Germline-derived CDR1 and CDR2 are SGHRS and YFSETQ. CDR3 size: 14 residues. With 5 bases clipped from V and 2 bases from J, the junction kept 6 bases outside the gene matches. The CDR3 bases are TGCGCCAGCAGACGCGAGGGGGCGCAAGAGACCCAGTACTTC. This translates into CASRREGAQETQYF. The full variable domain, with the rest looked up from reference TRBV5-1 and TRBJ2-5, is KAGVTQTPRYLIKTRGQQVTLSCSPISGHRSVSWYQQTPGQGLQFLFEYFSETQRNKGNFPGRFSGRQFSNSRSEMNVSTLELGDSALYLCASRREGAQETQYFGPGTRLLVL.

Regarding this clone: The identical CDR3 is also encoded by other nucleotide sequences in the sample. The rearrangement joins TRBV6-5 to TRBJ2-5; 7 bases match TRBD1. This CDR3 is 12 amino acids long. Germline V CDR1 and CDR2: MNHEY, SVGAGI. J was trimmed by 4 bases and V by 7 bases; bases with no gene match: 3. For the CDR3, the DNA is TGTGCCAGCAAAACAGGGGTAGAGACCCAGTACTTC. It is translated as CASKTGVETQYF.

The chain carries TRBV4-3 and TRBJ1-5, with no clear D. Trimming took 3 bases from V and 5 from J, leaving 17 bases between them. Per germline, CDR1 LGHNA and CDR2 YSLEER. The length of the CDR3 is 16 residues. The CDR3: CASSQAVPGNDQPQHF. Written as DNA, the CDR3 is TGCGCCAGCAGCCAGGCAGTGCCGGGTAATGATCAGCCCCAGCATTTT.

The table lists this clone with a count of one. The rearrangement links TRBV6-5 to TRBJ1-1, with 8 bases aligning to TRBD1. The CDR3 is made up of 15 amino acids. The ends lost 6 bases at V and 4 bases at J; junction bases unmatched: 10. Germline V gives CDR1 MNHEY, CDR2 SVGAGI. The CDR3 DNA is TGTGCCAGCAGCCCCCCAGGACAGGGCGGCACTGAAGCTTTCTTT. Translation gives CASSPPGQGGTEAFF.

The V gene is TRBV7-9, the J gene TRBJ2-3, with D perhaps assigned TRBD1 or TRBD2 (6 bases each). This CDR3 is 18 amino acids long. Per germline, CDR1 SEHNR and CDR2 FQNEAQ (reference sequence). With 5 bases removed from V and 5 bases from J, the gap between germline ends came to 26 bases. In nucleotides, the CDR3 is TGTGCCAGCAGCCACAGATTGGGAGCGGGTAAACAGGGAGATACGCAGTATTTT. Protein sequence: CASSHRLGAGKQGDTQYF.

The chain has TRBV10-1 and TRBJ2-1, with 10 positions matching TRBD2. The CDR3 sequence is 17 residues long. After removal of 3 bases from V and 7 bases from J, the junction contained 12 bases not matched to a gene. Germline loops: CDR1 WNHNN, CDR2 SYGVQD (reference sequence). In DNA, the CDR3 is TGCGCCAGCAGTGATCGGATGACTAGCGGGCTTTGGAATGAGCAGTTCTTC. Translation: CASSDRMTSGLWNEQFF.

The chain has TRBV7-2 and TRBJ1-2; 8 bases map to TRBD1. The germline CDR1 and CDR2 sequences are SGHTA and FQGNSA. V lost 5 bases to trimming and J lost 0 bases; unmatched junction nucleotides: 5. This CDR3 is built from 15 residues. The CDR3 is CASSPTDRANYGYTF. The DNA for the CDR3 is TGTGCCAGCAGCCCCACGGACAGGGCTAACTATGGCTACACCTTC. Complete variable domain (other parts from reference TRBV7-2 and TRBJ1-2): GAGVSQSPSNKVTEKGKDVELRCDPISGHTALYWYRQSLGQGLEFLIYFQGNSAPDKSGLPSDRFSAERTGGSVSTLTIQRTQQEDSAVYLCASSPTDRANYGYTFGSGTRLTVV.

The chain's CDR3 is CASSPKDRGYGTEAFF. The CDR3 DNA reads TGTGCCAGCTCACCTAAGGACAGGGGGTACGGCACTGAAGCTTTCTTT. The chain joins TRBV18 to TRBJ1-1; 10 bases agree with TRBD1. The CDR3 has 16 residues. V lost 3 bases to trimming and J lost 4 bases; unmatched junction nucleotides: 8. Germline-derived CDR1 and CDR2 are KGHSH and LQKENI.

This chain joins TRBV5-6 and TRBJ1-6; D is unclear. The CDR3 sequence is 16 residues long. The germline CDR1 and CDR2 sequences are SGHDT and YYEEEE. Trimming stripped 4 bases from V and 6 bases from J, with 17 bases between. For the CDR3, the DNA is TGTGCCAGCAGCCTCTACCGGAGCGGATCTAATTCACCCCTCCACTTT. Protein sequence: CASSLYRSGSNSPLHF. The full variable domain, in which reference TRBV5-6 and TRBJ1-6 provide the parts outside the CDR3, is DAGVTQSPTHLIKTRGQQVTLRCSPKSGHDTVSWYQQALGQGPQFIFQYYEEEERQRGNFPDRFSGHQFPNYSSELNVNALLLGDSALYLCASSLYRSGSNSPLHFGNGTRLTVT.